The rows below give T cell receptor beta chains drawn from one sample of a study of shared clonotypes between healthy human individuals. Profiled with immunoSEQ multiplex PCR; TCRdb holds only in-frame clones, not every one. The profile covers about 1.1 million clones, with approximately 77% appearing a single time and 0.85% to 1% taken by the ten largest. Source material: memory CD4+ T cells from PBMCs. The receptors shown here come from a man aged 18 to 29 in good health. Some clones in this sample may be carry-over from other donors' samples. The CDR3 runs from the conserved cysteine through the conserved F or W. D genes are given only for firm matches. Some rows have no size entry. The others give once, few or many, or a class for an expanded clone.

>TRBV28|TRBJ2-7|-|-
CASSLSRQPPYEQYF
TGTGCCAGCAGTTTATCCCGACAGCCCCCCTACGAGCAGTACTTC
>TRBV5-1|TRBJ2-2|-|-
CASSLEGLGGVTGELFF
TGCGCCAGCAGCTTGGAGGGGCTCGGCGGGGTCACCGGGGAGCTGTTTTTT
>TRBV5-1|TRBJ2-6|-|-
CASSLGVNSGANVLTF
TGCGCCAGCAGCTTGGGGGTGAACTCTGGGGCCAACGTCCTGACTTTC
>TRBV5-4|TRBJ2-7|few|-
CASSSPRGAGYEQYF
TGTGCCAGCAGCTCTCCGAGGGGCGCGGGCTACGAGCAGTACTTC
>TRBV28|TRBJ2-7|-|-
CASKAGSSEQYF
TGTGCCAGCAAGGCAGGTTCCTCCGAGCAGTACTTC
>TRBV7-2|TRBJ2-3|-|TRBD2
CASSLESGRRGTDTQYF
TGTGCCAGCAGCTTAGAGAGCGGGAGGAGAGGCACAGATACGCAGTATTTT
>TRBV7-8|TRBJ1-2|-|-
CASSLAGRGLLTGYTF
TGTGCCAGCAGCTTAGCTGGCAGGGGACTTTTGACGGGCTACACCTTC
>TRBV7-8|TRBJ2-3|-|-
CASSPNTDTQYF
TGTGCCAGCAGCCCAAACACAGATACGCAGTATTTC
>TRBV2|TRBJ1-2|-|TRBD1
CASRADRDFNYGYTF
TGTGCCAGCAGAGCTGACAGGGACTTTAACTATGGCTACACCTTC
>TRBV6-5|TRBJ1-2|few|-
CASSYSRGKGAGGYTF
TGTGCCAGCAGTTACTCGAGGGGAAAAGGGGCGGGCGGCTACACCTTC
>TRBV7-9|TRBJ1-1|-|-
CASRDSNTEAFF
TGTGCCAGCAGAGACAGTAACACTGAAGCTTTCTTT
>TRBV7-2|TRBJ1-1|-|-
CASRRTRGTEAFF
TGTGCCAGCAGACGTACCCGGGGCACTGAAGCTTTCTTT
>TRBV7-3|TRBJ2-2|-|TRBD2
CASSLGGSPRELFF
TGTGCCAGCAGCTTGGGCGGGAGCCCCAGGGAGCTGTTTTTT
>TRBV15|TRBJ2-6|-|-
CATSGTDSGANVLTF
TGTGCCACCAGCGGGACGGACTCTGGGGCCAACGTCCTGACTTTC
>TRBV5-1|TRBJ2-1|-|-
CASSTSARGSFIDEQFF
TGCGCCAGCAGCACCAGCGCCAGGGGATCTTTCATCGATGAGCAGTTCTTC
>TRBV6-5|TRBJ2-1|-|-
CASSPSGSSYNEQFF
TGTGCCAGCAGCCCCTCGGGTAGCTCCTACAATGAGCAGTTCTTC
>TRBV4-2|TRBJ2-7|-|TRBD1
CASSREWTGLYEQYF
TGTGCCAGCAGCCGGGAGTGGACAGGCCTCTACGAGCAGTACTTC
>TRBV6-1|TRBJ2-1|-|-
CASSESNSYNEQFF
TGTGCCAGCAGTGAATCCAATTCCTACAATGAGCAGTTCTTC
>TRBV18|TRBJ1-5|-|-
CASSPQGPSGSNQPQHF
TGTGCCAGCTCACCACAAGGACCCTCGGGAAGCAATCAGCCCCAGCATTTT
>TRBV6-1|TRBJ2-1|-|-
CASRTGRNLDEQFF
TGTGCCAGCAGAACGGGACGGAATTTGGATGAGCAGTTCTTC
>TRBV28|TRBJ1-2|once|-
CASTPGRGIRGYTF
TGTGCCAGCACCCCTGGGAGGGGAATTCGGGGCTACACCTTC
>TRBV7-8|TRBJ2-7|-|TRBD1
CASNSPDRVHEQYF
TGTGCCAGCAACTCACCGGACAGGGTCCACGAGCAGTACTTC
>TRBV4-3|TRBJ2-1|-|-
CASSPPGYPTYNEQFF
TGCGCCAGCAGCCCACCAGGCTACCCGACCTACAATGAGCAGTTCTTC
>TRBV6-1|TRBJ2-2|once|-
CASSEQPNTGELFF
TGTGCCAGCAGTGAACAGCCCAACACCGGGGAGCTGTTTTTT
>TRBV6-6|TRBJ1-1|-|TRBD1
CASSWGQGNTEAFF
TGTGCCAGCAGTTGGGGACAGGGTAACACTGAAGCTTTCTTT
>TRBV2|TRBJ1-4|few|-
CASSPWNEKLFF
TGTGCCAGCAGCCCTTGGAATGAAAAACTGTTTTTT
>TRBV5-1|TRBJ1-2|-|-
CASSLEPSNYGYTF
TGCGCCAGCAGCTTGGAGCCGTCTAACTATGGCTACACCTTC
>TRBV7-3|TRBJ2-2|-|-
CASSPRSFTGELFF
TGTGCCAGCAGCCCCAGGAGCTTCACCGGGGAGCTGTTTTTT